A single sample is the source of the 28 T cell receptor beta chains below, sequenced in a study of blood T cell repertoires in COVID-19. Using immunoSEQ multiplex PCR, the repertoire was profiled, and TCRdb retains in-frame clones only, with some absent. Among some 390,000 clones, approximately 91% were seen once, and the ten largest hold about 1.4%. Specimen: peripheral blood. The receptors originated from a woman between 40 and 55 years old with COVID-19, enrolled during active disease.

The CDR3 coding sequence is TGTGCCAGCAGCGCTAACGGGGTTTATAATTCACCCCTCCACTTT. Protein sequence: CASSANGVYNSPLHF. V and J are TRBV9 and TRBJ1-6; D unresolved. V dropped 3 bases and J dropped 4 bases, with 11 bases sitting between them. Germline V gives CDR1 SGDLS, CDR2 YYNGEE. This CDR3 is built from 15 residues. Based on the CDR3 plus reference TRBV9 and TRBJ1-6, the full variable domain is DSGVTQTPKHLITATGQRVTLRCSPRSGDLSVYWYQQSLDQGLQFLIQYYNGEERAKGNILERFSAQQFPDLHSELNLSSLELGDSALYFCASSANGVYNSPLHFGNGTRLTVT.

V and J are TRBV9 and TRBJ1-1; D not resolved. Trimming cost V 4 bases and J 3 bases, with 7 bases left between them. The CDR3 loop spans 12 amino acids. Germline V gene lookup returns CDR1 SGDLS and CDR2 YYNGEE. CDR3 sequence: CASSPLDTEAFF. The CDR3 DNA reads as TGTGCCAGCAGCCCCCTCGACACTGAAGCTTTCTTT.

This chain's CDR3 is CASSKSGGNQPQHF. The DNA for the CDR3 is TGTGCCAGCAGCAAATCGGGGGGCAATCAGCCCCAGCATTTT. The chain uses TRBV11-2 and TRBJ1-5; TRBD1 is a possible D gene (5 bases). The CDR3 sequence is 14 residues long. Trimming pared 5 bases from V and 2 bases from J, leaving 10 bases between. Germline V CDR1 and CDR2: SGHAT, FQNNGV.

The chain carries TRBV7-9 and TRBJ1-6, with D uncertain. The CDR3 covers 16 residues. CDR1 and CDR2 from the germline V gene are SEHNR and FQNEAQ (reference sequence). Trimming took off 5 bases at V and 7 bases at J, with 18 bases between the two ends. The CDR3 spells CASSPEAVTGNSPLHF. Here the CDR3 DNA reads TGTGCCAGCAGCCCGGAGGCCGTTACGGGGAATTCACCCCTCCACTTT. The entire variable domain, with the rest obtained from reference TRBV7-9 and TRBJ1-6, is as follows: DTGVSQNPRHKITKRGQNVTFRCDPISEHNRLYWYRQTLGQGPEFLTYFQNEAQLEKSRLLSDRFSAERPKGSFSTLEIQRTEQGDSAMYLCASSPEAVTGNSPLHFGNGTRLTVT.

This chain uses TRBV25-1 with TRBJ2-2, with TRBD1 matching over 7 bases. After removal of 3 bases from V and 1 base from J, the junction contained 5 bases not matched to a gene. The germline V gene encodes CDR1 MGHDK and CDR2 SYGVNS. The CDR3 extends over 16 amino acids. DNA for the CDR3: TGTGCCAGCAGTGACACGACAGGGCAGAACACCGGGGAGCTGTTTTTT. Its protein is CASSDTTGQNTGELFF.

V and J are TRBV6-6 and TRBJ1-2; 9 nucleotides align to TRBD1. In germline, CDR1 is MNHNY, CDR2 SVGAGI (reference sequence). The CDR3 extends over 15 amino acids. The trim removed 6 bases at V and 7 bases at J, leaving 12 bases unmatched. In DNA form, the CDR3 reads TGTGCCAGCAGAATGGATCCGGGACAGGGACGTGGCTACACCTTC. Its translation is CASRMDPGQGRGYTF.

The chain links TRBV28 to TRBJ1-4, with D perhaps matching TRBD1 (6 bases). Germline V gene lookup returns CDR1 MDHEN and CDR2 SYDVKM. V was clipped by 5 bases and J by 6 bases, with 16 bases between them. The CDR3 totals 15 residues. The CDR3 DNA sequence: TGTGCCAGCAGTCCCGGACATCAGGGGTATGAAAAACTGTTTTTT. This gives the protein CASSPGHQGYEKLFF. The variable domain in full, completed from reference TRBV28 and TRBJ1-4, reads DVKVTQSSRYLVKRTGEKVFLECVQDMDHENMFWYRQDPGLGLRLIYFSYDVKMKEKGDIPEGYSVSREKKERFSLILESASTNQTSMYLCASSPGHQGYEKLFFGSGTQLSVL.

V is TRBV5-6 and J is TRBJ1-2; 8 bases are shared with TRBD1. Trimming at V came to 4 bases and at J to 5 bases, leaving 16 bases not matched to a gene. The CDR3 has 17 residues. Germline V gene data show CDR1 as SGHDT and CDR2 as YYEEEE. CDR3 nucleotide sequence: TGTGCCAGCAGCCCTAACCAGGGGGCCACTTCATGGTATGGCTACACCTTC. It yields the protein CASSPNQGATSWYGYTF.

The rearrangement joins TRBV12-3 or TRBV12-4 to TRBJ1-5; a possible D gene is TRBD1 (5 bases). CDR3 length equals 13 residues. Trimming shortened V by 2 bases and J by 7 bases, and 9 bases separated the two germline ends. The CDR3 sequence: CASSLPGGQPQHF. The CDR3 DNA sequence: TGTGCCAGCAGTTTACCCGGGGGACAGCCCCAGCATTTT.

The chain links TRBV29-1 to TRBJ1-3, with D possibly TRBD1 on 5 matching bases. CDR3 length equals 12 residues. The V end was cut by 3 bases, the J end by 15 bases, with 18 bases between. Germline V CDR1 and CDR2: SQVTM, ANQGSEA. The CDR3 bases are TGCAGCGTTGAGCCAGGCGGGGGAAGTAAATATTTT. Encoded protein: CSVEPGGGSKYF.

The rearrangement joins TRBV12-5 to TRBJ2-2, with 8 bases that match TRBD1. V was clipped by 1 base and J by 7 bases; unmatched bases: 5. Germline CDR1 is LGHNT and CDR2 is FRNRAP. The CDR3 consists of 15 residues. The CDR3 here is CASGLGRQGIGELFF. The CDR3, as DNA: TGTGCTAGTGGTTTGGGCCGACAGGGGATCGGGGAGCTGTTTTTT.

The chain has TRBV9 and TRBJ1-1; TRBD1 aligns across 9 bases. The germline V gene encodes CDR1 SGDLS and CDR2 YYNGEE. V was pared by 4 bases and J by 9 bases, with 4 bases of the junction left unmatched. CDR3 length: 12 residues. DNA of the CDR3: TGTGCCAGCAGCCCAGGACAGGGGCAAGCTTTCTTT. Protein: CASSPGQGQAFF. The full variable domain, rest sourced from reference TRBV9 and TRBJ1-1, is DSGVTQTPKHLITATGQRVTLRCSPRSGDLSVYWYQQSLDQGLQFLIQYYNGEERAKGNILERFSAQQFPDLHSELNLSSLELGDSALYFCASSPGQGQAFFGQGTRLTVV.

The CDR3, as DNA: TGTGCCAGCAAATTCAAGCCTAGCACAGATACGCAGTATTTT. Translation: CASKFKPSTDTQYF. The chain has TRBV2 and TRBJ2-3; D gene unclear. Between the trimmed V and J ends, which lost 7 bases and 0 bases, there was a span of 11 bases. The CDR3 extends over 14 amino acids. Germline V gene data show CDR1 as SNHLY and CDR2 as FYNNEI.

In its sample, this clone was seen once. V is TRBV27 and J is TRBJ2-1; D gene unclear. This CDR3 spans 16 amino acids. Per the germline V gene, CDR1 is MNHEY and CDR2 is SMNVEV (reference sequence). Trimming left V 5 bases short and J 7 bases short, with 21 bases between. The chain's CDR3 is CASSPTRSSRMNEQFF. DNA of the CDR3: TGTGCCAGCAGTCCCACGCGCTCCTCGAGAATGAATGAGCAGTTCTTC.

The CDR3 is CAWSRGHLSGNTIYF. As DNA, the CDR3 is TGTGCCTGGAGTCGGGGACATCTATCTGGAAACACCATATATTTT. The chain has TRBV30 and TRBJ1-3; D might be TRBD1 (6 bases). The V end lost 2 bases, the J end lost 1 base, and 12 bases lay between the germline ends. Germline assignment: CDR1 GTSNPN and CDR2 SVGIG (reference sequence). CDR3 size: 15 residues.

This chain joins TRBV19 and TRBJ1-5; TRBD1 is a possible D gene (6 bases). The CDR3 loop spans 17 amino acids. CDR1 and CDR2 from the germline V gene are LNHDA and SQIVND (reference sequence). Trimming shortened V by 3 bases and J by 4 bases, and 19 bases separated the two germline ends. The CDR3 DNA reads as TGTGCCAGTAGTATCTTACCCCGGGACACCCTTAATCAGCCCCAGCATTTT. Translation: CASSILPRDTLNQPQHF.

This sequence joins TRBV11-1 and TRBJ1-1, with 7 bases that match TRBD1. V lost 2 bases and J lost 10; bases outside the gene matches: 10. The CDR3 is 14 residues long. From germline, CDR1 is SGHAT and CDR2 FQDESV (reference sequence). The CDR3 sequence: CASSLTERGLRAFF. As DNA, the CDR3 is TGTGCCAGCAGCTTAACTGAAAGGGGGCTGAGAGCTTTCTTT.

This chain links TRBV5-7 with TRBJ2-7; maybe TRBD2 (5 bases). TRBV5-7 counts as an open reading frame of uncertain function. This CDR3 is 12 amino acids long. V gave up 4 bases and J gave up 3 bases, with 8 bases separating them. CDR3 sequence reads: CASSPRDYEQYF. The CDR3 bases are TGTGCCAGCAGCCCGAGGGACTACGAGCAGTACTTC.

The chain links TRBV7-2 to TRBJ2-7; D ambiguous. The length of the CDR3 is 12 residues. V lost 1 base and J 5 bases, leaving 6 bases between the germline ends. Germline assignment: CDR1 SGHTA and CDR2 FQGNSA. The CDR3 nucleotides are TGTGCCAGCAGCTTAGACTCAAACGAGCAGTACTTC. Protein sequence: CASSLDSNEQYF.

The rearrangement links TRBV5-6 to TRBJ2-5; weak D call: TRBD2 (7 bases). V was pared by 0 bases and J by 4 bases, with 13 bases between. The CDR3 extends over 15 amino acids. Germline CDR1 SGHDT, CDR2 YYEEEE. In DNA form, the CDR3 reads TGTGCCAGCAGCTTGGGCGGGGGCAGGGGAGAGACCCAGTACTTC. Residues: CASSLGGGRGETQYF. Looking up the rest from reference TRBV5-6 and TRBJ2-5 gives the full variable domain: DAGVTQSPTHLIKTRGQQVTLRCSPKSGHDTVSWYQQALGQGPQFIFQYYEEEERQRGNFPDRFSGHQFPNYSSELNVNALLLGDSALYLCASSLGGGRGETQYFGPGTRLLVL.

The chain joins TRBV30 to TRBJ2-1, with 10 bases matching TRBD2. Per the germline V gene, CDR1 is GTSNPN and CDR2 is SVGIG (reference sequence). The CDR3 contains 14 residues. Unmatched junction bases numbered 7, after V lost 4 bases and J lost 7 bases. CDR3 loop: CAWNILAGDNEQFF. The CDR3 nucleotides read TGTGCCTGGAATATCCTAGCGGGAGATAATGAGCAGTTCTTC.

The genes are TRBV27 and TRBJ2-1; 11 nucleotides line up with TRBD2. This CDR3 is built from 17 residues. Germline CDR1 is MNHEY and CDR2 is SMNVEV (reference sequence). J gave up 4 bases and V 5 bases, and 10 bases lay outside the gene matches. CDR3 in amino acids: CASSPPPGLAAYNEQFF. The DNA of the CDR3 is TGTGCCAGCAGTCCCCCCCCGGGACTAGCGGCTTACAATGAGCAGTTCTTC.

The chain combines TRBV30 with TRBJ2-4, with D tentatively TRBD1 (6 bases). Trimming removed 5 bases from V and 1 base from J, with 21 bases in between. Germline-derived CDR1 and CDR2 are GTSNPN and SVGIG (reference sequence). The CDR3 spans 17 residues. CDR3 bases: TGTGCCTGGGTACCTCAGTCAGGGGTCGCGGCCAAAAACATTCAGTACTTC. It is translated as CAWVPQSGVAAKNIQYF.

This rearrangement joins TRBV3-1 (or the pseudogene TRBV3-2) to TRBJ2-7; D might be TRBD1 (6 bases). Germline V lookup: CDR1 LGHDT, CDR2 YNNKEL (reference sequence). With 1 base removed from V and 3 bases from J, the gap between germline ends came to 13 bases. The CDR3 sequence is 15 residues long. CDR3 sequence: CASSQVDSRLYEQYF. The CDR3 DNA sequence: TGTGCCAGCAGCCAAGTGGACAGCCGCCTCTACGAGCAGTACTTC.

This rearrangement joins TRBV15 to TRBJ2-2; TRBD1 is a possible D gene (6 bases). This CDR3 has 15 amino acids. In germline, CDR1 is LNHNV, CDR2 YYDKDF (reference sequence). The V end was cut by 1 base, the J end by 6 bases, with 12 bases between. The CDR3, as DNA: TGTGCCACCAGCAGAGCTGGGGGCGACCCCGGGGAGCTGTTTTTT. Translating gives CATSRAGGDPGELFF.

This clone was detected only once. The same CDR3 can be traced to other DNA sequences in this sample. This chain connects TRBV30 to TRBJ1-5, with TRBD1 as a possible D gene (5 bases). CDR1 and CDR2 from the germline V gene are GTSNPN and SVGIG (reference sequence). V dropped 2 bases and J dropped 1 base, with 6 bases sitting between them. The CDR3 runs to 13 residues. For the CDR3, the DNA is TGTGCCTGGAGTAGGGGCAGCAATCAGCCCCAGCATTTT. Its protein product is CAWSRGSNQPQHF.

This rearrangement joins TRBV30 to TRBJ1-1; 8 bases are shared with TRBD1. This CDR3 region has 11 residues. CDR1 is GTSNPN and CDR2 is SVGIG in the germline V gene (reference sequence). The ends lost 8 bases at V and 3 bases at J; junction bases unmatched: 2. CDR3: CAGQGDTEAFF. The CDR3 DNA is TGTGCCGGACAGGGTGACACTGAAGCTTTCTTT. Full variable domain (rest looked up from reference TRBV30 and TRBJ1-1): SQTIHQWPATLVQPVGSPLSLECTVEGTSNPNLYWYRQAAGRGLQLLFYSVGIGQISSEVPQNLSASRPQDRQFILSSKKLLLSDSGFYLCAGQGDTEAFFGQGTRLTVV.

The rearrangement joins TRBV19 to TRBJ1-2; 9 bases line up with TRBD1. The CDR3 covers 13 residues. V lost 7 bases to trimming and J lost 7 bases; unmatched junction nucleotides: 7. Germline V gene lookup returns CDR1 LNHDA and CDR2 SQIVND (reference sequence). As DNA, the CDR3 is TGTGCCAGTACCAGGGACAGGGACGTTGGCTACACCTTC. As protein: CASTRDRDVGYTF.